The clone carrying this T cell receptor beta chain was observed a single time. Its antigen is as yet unknown. The CDR3 extends over 13 amino acids. Per the germline V gene, CDR1 is LGHNA and CDR2 is YSLEER. V gave up 4 bases and J gave up 4 bases, with 11 bases separating them. The data belong to a study of T cell responses to AZD1222 COVID-19 vaccine. For the study at large: Pooled samples include second doses given at about 4 or 12 weeks. General observations from the study: Mostly white British, mostly female donors; authors suggested clonal diversity may be underestimated. Epitopes outside B.1.351 and B.1.1.7 mutated regions reportedly drew nearly half of spike TCRs. Once two AZD1222 doses were given, Spike-specific TCR breadth and depth went up.

Using immunoSEQ multiplex PCR, the repertoire was profiled, and TCRdb retains in-frame clones only, with some absent. The sample shows tens of thousands of clones, roughly 90% of them seen only once. The receptor comes from an adult in good health. Here the sequenced sample was peripheral blood, taken on day 0 of AZD1222 vaccination. This chain links TRBV4-3 with TRBJ2-7; D not resolved. CDR3 sequence: CASSPNPGYEQYF. CDR3 nucleotides: TGCGCCAGCAGCCCCAACCCCGGATACGAGCAGTACTTC.